The clone carrying this TCR beta chain occurred once. These data are taken from a study of blood T cell repertoires in COVID-19. About the research overall: Sample material is recorded as cDNA or gDNA derived from T cells, B-cell-depleted T cells, or PBMCs.

The CDR3 runs to 13 residues. V dropped 3 bases and J dropped 2; count of bases not matched to a gene: 1. CDR1 and CDR2 (germline): MDHEN, SYDVKM. Per the original data handling: For nucleated cells, counts were estimated from reference gene primer amplification. Clones were sequenced by immunoSEQ multiplex PCR, and TCRdb holds only the in-frame ones, with some missing. V, J and clone size were drawn from that table, and D and trimming were deduced from the DNA. Here the sample spans approximately 250,000 clones, about 91% being singletons. Participants' own reports of clinical history determined their cohort assignment. Up to 2 weeks before entering the study, exposed participants had met a COVID-19 case.

This TCR derives from a man aged 35 to 55 who had been exposed to COVID-19. J is TRBJ2-7 and V is TRBV28; 7 bases line up with TRBD1. Material: PBMCs or T cells enriched from blood (not recorded which). In DNA form, the CDR3 reads TGTGCCAGCAGTTTGACAGGGACCTACGAGCAGTACTTC. Translated: CASSLTGTYEQYF.